One sample yielded the 10 T cell receptor beta chains listed below, sequenced in a study of Tregs in tolerant kidney transplant recipients. Sequenced by immunoSEQ multiplex PCR; TCRdb stores in-frame clones only, minus some. The sample totals tens of thousands of clones. This material consisted of CD4+ T cells from blood, taken before the transplant. The receptors shown here come from a human donor who received a combined kidney and bone marrow transplant.

A note on this clone: The read terminates 3 residues ahead of where the CDR3 ends, so the germline J gene completes it. The V gene is TRBV10-3, the J gene TRBJ1-2; no firm D call. CDR3 size: 14 residues. Trimming cost V 3 bases and J 4 bases, with 12 bases left between them. CDR1 is ENHRY and CDR2 is SYGVKD in the germline V gene. The CDR3 here is CAISEERGGYGYTF. The CDR3 DNA, read in part, is TGTGCCATCAGTGAAGAGCGGGGTGGCTATGGC.

As regards this clone: The CDR3 goes on 3 residues after the read ends, and that part is filled in from the germline J gene. The V and J genes are TRBV6-2 or TRBV6-3 and TRBJ2-2; a weak D match, TRBD2 (6 bases). Germline lookup yields CDR1 MNHEY and CDR2 SVGEGT. This CDR3 spans 13 amino acids. V was pared by 7 bases and J by 7 bases, with 13 bases between. CDR3 DNA (partial): TGTGCCAGCACAGGCGGGGTGAGCGGGGAG. Encoded protein: CASTGGVSGE. The complete CDR3 reads CASTGGVSGELFF.

About this clone itself: The read terminates 3 residues ahead of where the CDR3 ends, so the germline J gene completes it. This chain uses TRBV10-3 with TRBJ1-3; D might be TRBD1 (6 bases). The germline V gene has CDR1 ENHRY and CDR2 SYGVKD. The CDR3 length is 14 residues. V was clipped by 3 bases and J by 4 bases, with 10 bases between them. The CDR3 protein is CAISEGQGGNTIYF. CDR3 bases read: TGTGCCATCAGTGAAGGGCAGGGGGGAAACACC.

Comments on this clone: The read stops 3 residues short of the end of the CDR3; the missing end is completed from the germline J gene. This chain links TRBV19 with TRBJ2-6; D possibly corresponds to TRBD1 (5 bases). CDR1 is LNHDA, CDR2 SQIVND, per germline (reference sequence). This CDR3 has 17 amino acids. The ends were cut back, 4 bases at V and 0 bases at J, with 13 bases in the middle. CDR3: CASSNGAGFSGANVLTF. The CDR3 bases that were read are TGTGCCAGTAGTAACGGAGCAGGGTTCTCTGGGGCCAACGTC.

About this clone itself: The observed sequence ends 3 residues before the CDR3 terminus, with the missing tail filled in from the germline J gene. The V gene is TRBV6-2 or TRBV6-3, the J gene TRBJ1-5, with TRBD1 matching 8 bases. The V gene end was trimmed by 0 bases and the J gene end by 5 bases; junction bases not matched to a gene: 9. The germline V gene has CDR1 MNHEY and CDR2 SVGEGT. The CDR3 has 17 residues. The CDR3 bases that were read are TGTGCCAGCAGTTACTCGATGGCCAGGGGGCCCTATCAGCCC. Translation: CASSYSMARGPYQP. The entire CDR3 protein reads CASSYSMARGPYQPQHF.

The CDR3 spells CSVDVGQGAYEQYF. The CDR3 bases that were read are TGCAGCGTTGACGTCGGACAGGGGGCGTACGAG. This chain connects TRBV29-1 to TRBJ2-7; 11 bases match TRBD1. The read terminates 3 residues before the CDR3 end, so the remaining end is supplied by the germline J gene. Germline CDR1 reads SQVTM; CDR2 reads ANQGSEA. Trimming took 3 bases from V and 4 from J; bases not matched to a gene: 5. This CDR3 has 14 residues.

In the case of this clone: The CDR3 end is not reached by the read, which stops 3 residues before it; the germline J gene fills it in. V and J are TRBV30 and TRBJ1-5; D is perhaps TRBD1 (5 bases). Trimming removed 1 base at V and 3 bases at J, with 10 bases between. CDR3 size: 14 residues. Germline V lookup: CDR1 GTSNPN, CDR2 SVGIG (reference sequence). CDR3 residues: CAWSGRGYNQPQHF. The sequenced part of the CDR3 DNA is TGTGCCTGGAGTGGGAGGGGATACAATCAGCCC.

As to this clone: The read stops 3 residues short of the end of the CDR3; the missing end is completed from the germline J gene. V is TRBV5-4 and J is TRBJ2-2, with TRBD1 matching over 7 bases. The CDR3 contains 15 residues. Germline CDR1 SGHNT, CDR2 YYREEE (reference sequence). The J segment lost 3 bases and the V segment lost 1 base, leaving 3 bases of the junction unmatched. The sequenced part of the CDR3 DNA is TGTGCCAGCAGCTTGAAGGGACAGTACACCGGGGAG. Protein product: CASSLKGQYTGE. In full, the CDR3 is CASSLKGQYTGELFF.

As concerns this clone: The read ends 3 residues before the CDR3 terminus; that terminus is restored from the germline J gene. The J gene is TRBJ1-2, the V gene TRBV19; tentative D call: TRBD1 (5 bases). Germline CDR1 LNHDA, CDR2 SQIVND (reference sequence). V lost 5 bases and J 5 bases, leaving 12 bases between the germline ends. The CDR3 consists of 13 residues. The CDR3 here is CASSVGTYYGYTF. CDR3 DNA (partial): TGTGCCAGTAGTGTAGGGACTTATTATGGC.

Notes on this clone: The CDR3 extends 3 residues past the end of the read, so its final part is completed from the germline J gene. The rearrangement links TRBV7-2 to TRBJ2-3; D ambiguous. Trimming cost V 6 bases and J 5 bases, with 15 bases left between them. The germline CDR1 and CDR2 sequences are SGHTA and FQGNSA. The CDR3 consists of 14 residues. The CDR3 loop reads CASRSSPNRDTQYF. The covered CDR3 bases are TGTGCCAGCAGAAGTTCTCCCAACAGAGATACG.